These T cell receptor beta chains were read from a single sample in a study of T cells in Graves' hyperthyroidism and ophthalmopathy. TCRdb re-derived calls from the multiplex PCR reads in MiXCR, one entry per CDR3 protein. The sample records about 640,000 distinct CDR3 sequences, about 14% being singletons. Specimen: blood. Receptors were obtained from a woman aged 45-65 years with Graves' ophthalmopathy. Each CDR3 is given with its conserved first and last residue. The order of the fields is clone size, J gene, D gene, V gene, CDR3 protein, CDR3 DNA. The D gene is left open where the match is weak. Some rows have no size entry. The others give once, few or many, or a class for an expanded clone.

-,TRBJ2-1,-,TRBV6-1,CASEKPREWSYNEQFF,TGTGCCAGCGAGAAGCCTCGGGAGTGGTCTTACAATGAGCAGTTCTTC
-,TRBJ1-1,TRBD1,TRBV5-1,CASSWRQGVRAFF,TGCGCCAGCAGCTGGAGACAGGGTGTGAGGGCTTTCTTT
few,TRBJ1-1,TRBD1,TRBV6-2/TRBV6-3,CASSYAPQTGGTEAFF,TGTGCCAGCAGTTACGCGCCCCAGACAGGGGGCACTGAAGCTTTCTTT
many,TRBJ2-5,-,TRBV28,CASSFHLGQETQYF,TGTGCCAGCAGTTTTCACCTGGGGCAAGAGACCCAGTACTTC
many,TRBJ1-1,-,TRBV18,CASSPTKQGRTEAFF,TGTGCCAGCTCACCAACTAAGCAGGGACGAACTGAAGCTTTCTTT
many,TRBJ1-2,-,TRBV27,CASSPPYTF,TGTGCCAGCAGTCCTCCCTACACCTTC
many,TRBJ2-2,-,TRBV12-3/TRBV12-4,CASRSQNTGELFF,TGTGCCAGCAGGAGTCAGAACACCGGGGAGCTGTTTTTT
once,TRBJ1-4,TRBD1,TRBV29-1,CSVATGALNEKLFF,TGCAGCGTCGCCACAGGGGCCCTAAATGAAAAACTGTTTTTT
once,TRBJ2-2,TRBD1,TRBV25-1,CASSTYEVGTGTGELFF,TGTGCCAGCAGCACATATGAAGTCGGGACAGGGACCGGGGAGCTGTTTTTT
-,TRBJ2-4,TRBD1,TRBV6-2/TRBV6-3,CASSMTGIAKNIQYF,TGTGCCAGCAGTATGACAGGGATCGCCAAAAACATTCAGTACTTC
many,TRBJ2-7,-,TRBV7-8,CASSLEYGYEQYF,TGTGCCAGCAGCTTAGAGTATGGCTACGAGCAGTACTTC
many,TRBJ1-2,TRBD1,TRBV18,CASSPGQAINYGYTF,TGTGCCAGCTCACCCGGACAGGCAATTAACTATGGCTACACCTTC
-,TRBJ2-1,TRBD1,TRBV7-6,CASSTDRGTQNEQFF,TGTGCCAGCAGCACGGACAGGGGGACGCAGAATGAGCAGTTCTTC
few,TRBJ2-1,-,TRBV20-1,CSARVGLVDYNEQFF,TGCAGTGCTAGAGTAGGGCTGGTCGACTACAATGAGCAGTTCTTC
-,TRBJ2-7,TRBD2,TRBV19,CASGIQPGLAGGSSYEQYF,TGTGCCAGTGGTATCCAGCCGGGACTAGCGGGAGGAAGCTCCTACGAGCAGTACTTC
many,TRBJ2-2,-,TRBV2,CASSEDRPGELFF,TGTGCCAGCAGTGAGGATCGGCCCGGGGAGCTGTTTTTT
many,TRBJ2-1,TRBD1,TRBV28,CASSRMTGTGVGNEQFF,TGTGCCAGCAGTAGGATGACCGGGACAGGGGTCGGGAATGAGCAGTTCTTC
few,TRBJ2-2,-,TRBV19,CASTTGLLTGELFF,TGTGCCAGTACCACGGGACTTCTCACCGGGGAGCTGTTTTTT
-,TRBJ2-6,TRBD1,TRBV25-1,CASKNTGGSGANVLTF,TGTGCCAGCAAAAATACAGGGGGCTCTGGGGCCAACGTCCTGACTTTC
-,TRBJ1-1,-,TRBV7-9,CASSLAITEAFF,TGTGCCAGCAGCTTAGCTATAACTGAAGCTTTCTTT
many,TRBJ2-4,-,TRBV27,CASSSIKDGTGKNIQYF,TGTGCCAGCAGTTCGATAAAAGATGGGACGGGCAAAAACATTCAGTACTTC
many,TRBJ2-1,-,TRBV2,CASSEFDRGLYNEQFF,TGTGCCAGCAGTGAATTTGACAGGGGACTATACAATGAGCAGTTCTTC
many,TRBJ2-3,TRBD2,TRBV20-1,CSGQKAGITDTQYF,TGCAGTGGTCAGAAAGCGGGAATAACAGATACGCAGTATTTT
many,TRBJ1-2,-,TRBV5-6,CASSRGTGFYGYTF,TGTGCCAGCAGCCGCGGTACAGGCTTCTATGGCTACACCTTC
-,TRBJ1-1,TRBD1,TRBV4-1,CASSQRDRGPAFF,TGCGCCAGCAGCCAGCGGGACAGGGGACCAGCTTTCTTT
-,TRBJ2-7,-,TRBV7-9,CASSFQGMSYEQYF,TGTGCCAGCAGCTTCCAGGGGATGTCCTACGAGCAGTACTTC
-,TRBJ1-5,-,TRBV4-1,CASSRTRGGFQPQHF,TGCGCCAGCAGCCGCACCAGGGGAGGGTTTCAGCCCCAGCATTTT
-,TRBJ2-1,-,TRBV9,CASSADLGSYNEQFF,TGTGCCAGCAGCGCTGATTTGGGCTCCTACAATGAGCAGTTCTTC
-,TRBJ2-5,-,TRBV5-1,CASSPGEGGETQYF,TGCGCCAGCAGCCCGGGTGAGGGTGGCGAGACCCAGTACTTC
many,TRBJ2-1,TRBD2,TRBV11-2,CASSFVASGLVTNPYNEQFF,TGTGCCAGCAGCTTTGTAGCTAGCGGGCTTGTTACTAATCCCTACAATGAGCAGTTCTTC
-,TRBJ2-7,TRBD2,TRBV20-1,CSALLAGFPSEQYF,TGCAGTGCGTTACTAGCGGGATTCCCCTCCGAGCAGTACTTC
-,TRBJ2-7,-,TRBV7-9,CASSPMGRYEQYF,TGTGCCAGCAGCCCGATGGGGCGCTACGAGCAGTACTTC
-,TRBJ2-3,-,TRBV11-2,CASRSPGTATDTQYF,TGTGCCAGCAGGTCCCCCGGGACCGCCACAGATACGCAGTATTTT